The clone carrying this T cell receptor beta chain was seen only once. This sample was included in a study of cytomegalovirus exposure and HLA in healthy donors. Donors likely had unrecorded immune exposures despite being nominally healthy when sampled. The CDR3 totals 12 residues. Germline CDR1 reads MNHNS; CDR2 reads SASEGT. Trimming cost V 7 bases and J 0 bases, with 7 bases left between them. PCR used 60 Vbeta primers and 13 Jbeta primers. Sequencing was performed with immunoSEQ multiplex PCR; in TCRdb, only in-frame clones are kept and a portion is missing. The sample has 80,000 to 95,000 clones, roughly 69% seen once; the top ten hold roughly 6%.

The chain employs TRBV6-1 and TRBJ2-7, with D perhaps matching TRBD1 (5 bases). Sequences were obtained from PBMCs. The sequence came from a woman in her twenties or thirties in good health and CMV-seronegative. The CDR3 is CASNRLSYEQYF. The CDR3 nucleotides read TGTGCCAGCAACAGGCTCTCCTACGAGCAGTACTTC.